The 2 T cell receptor beta chains below all came from one sample that was sequenced in a study of T cell responses to AZD1222 COVID-19 vaccine. Assay used: immunoSEQ multiplex PCR; TCRdb lists only in-frame clones, some missing. The sample includes some 120,000 clones, approximately 88% of them seen just once. The sequencing here drew on peripheral blood, taken on day 0 of MenACWY control vaccination. All receptors derive from an adult in good health.

V and J are TRBV27 and TRBJ2-3; 12 nucleotides line up with TRBD2. Trimming took 4 bases from V and 4 from J; bases not matched to a gene: 12. In germline, CDR1 is MNHEY, CDR2 SMNVEV (reference sequence). The CDR3 is 18 residues long. CDR3 region: CASSSRLAGALYADTQYF. Here the CDR3 DNA reads TGTGCCAGCAGTTCCCGACTAGCGGGAGCGTTATATGCAGATACGCAGTATTTT.

This chain uses TRBV11-3 with TRBJ2-1; 8 bases agree with TRBD1. The J segment lost 2 bases and the V segment lost 5 bases, leaving 5 bases of the junction unmatched. The CDR3 extends over 15 amino acids. Germline V lookup: CDR1 SGHNT, CDR2 YENEEA. The CDR3 here is CASSERTGTYNEQFF. The CDR3 DNA reads as TGTGCCAGCAGCGAACGGACAGGGACCTACAATGAGCAGTTCTTC.